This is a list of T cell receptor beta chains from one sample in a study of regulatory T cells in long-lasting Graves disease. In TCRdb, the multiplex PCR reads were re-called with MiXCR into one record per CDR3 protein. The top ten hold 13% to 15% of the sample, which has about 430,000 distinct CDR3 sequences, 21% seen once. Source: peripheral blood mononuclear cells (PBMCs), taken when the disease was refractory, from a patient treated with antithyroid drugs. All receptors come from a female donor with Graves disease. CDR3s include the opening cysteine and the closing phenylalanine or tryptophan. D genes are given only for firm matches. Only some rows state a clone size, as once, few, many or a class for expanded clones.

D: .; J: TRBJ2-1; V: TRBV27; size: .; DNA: TGTGCCAGCAGTTTGGCGGGGACCTACAATGAGCAGTTCTTC; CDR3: CASSLAGTYNEQFF
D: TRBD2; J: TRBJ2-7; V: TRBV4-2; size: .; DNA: TGTGCCAGCAGCCAAGATGGGAGCGGGATTGGCAACGAGCAGTACTTC; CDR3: CASSQDGSGIGNEQYF
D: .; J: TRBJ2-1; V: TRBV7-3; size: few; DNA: TGTGCCAGCAGCCTCGAGGTCGGGTCCTACAATGAGCAGTTCTTC; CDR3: CASSLEVGSYNEQFF
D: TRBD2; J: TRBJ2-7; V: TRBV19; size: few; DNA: TGTGCCAGTAGGGGTAGCGGGAGCTACGAGCAGTACTTC; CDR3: CASRGSGSYEQYF
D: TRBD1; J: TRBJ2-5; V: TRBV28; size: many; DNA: TGTGCCAGCAGTTTACCCCGAGGGGGCGGAGAGACCCAGTACTTC; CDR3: CASSLPRGGGETQYF
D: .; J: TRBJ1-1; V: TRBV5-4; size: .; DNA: TGTGCCAGCAGCTTAAAGGGGACGGGCGAAGCTTTCTTT; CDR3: CASSLKGTGEAFF
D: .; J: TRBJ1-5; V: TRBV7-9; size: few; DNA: TGTGCCAGCAGTCAAGGCCGGGCGGCTCACCTTCCTCTCTGGGAGCCCCAGCATTTT; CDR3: CASSQGRAAHLPLWEPQHF
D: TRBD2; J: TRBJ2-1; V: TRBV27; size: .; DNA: TGTGCCAGCAGTGAGGGACTAGCGGGAGCAGCTAGCTATGAGCAGTTCTTC; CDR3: CASSEGLAGAASYEQFF
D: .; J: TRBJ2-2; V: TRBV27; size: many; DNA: TGTGCCAGCAGTTTAATGGACAGTAACACCGGGGAGCTGTTTTTT; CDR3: CASSLMDSNTGELFF
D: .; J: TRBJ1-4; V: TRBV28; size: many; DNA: TGTGCCAGCAGGGCAGGGCAAAGGAAGAAGGGTAATGAAAAACTGTTTTTT; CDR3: CASRAGQRKKGNEKLFF
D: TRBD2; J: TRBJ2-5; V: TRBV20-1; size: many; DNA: TGCAGTGCTAGAACGGCGGAGGGACTAGCGGTTCAAGAGACCCAGTACTTC; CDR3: CSARTAEGLAVQETQYF
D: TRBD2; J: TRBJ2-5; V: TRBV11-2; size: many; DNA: TGTGCCAGCAGCTTGCTCGGGACTAGCGGCCAAGAGACCCAGTACTTC; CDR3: CASSLLGTSGQETQYF
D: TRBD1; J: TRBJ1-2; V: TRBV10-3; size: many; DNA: TGTGCCATCAGTGAGTCCACTACAGGGGAAATTAACTATGGCTACACCTTC; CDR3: CAISESTTGEINYGYTF
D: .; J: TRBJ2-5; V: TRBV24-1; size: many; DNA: TGTGCCACCAGTGATTTTAGAGGGGCTGGGGAGACCCAGTACTTC; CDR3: CATSDFRGAGETQYF
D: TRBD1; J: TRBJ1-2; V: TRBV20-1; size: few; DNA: TGCAGTGCCCTTAACCCGGGACAGGGGGCGGCTGGCTACACCTTC; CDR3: CSALNPGQGAAGYTF
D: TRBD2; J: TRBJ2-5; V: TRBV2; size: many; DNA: TGTGCCAGCAACCCGGGACTAGCGGGAGTCCGGGAGACCCAGTACTTC; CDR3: CASNPGLAGVRETQYF
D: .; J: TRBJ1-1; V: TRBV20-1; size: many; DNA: TGCAGTGCTAGAGATACCGGCAGAATCACTGAAGCTTTCTTT; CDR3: CSARDTGRITEAFF
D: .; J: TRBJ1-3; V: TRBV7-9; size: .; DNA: TGTGCCAGCAGCTTAGGGACGTACTCTGGAAACACCATATATTTT; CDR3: CASSLGTYSGNTIYF
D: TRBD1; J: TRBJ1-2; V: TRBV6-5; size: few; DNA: TGTGCCAGCAGTTACTCGGAACAGGGGAACTATGACTACACCTTC; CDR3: CASSYSEQGNYDYTF
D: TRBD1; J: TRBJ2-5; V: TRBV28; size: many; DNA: TGTGCCAGCAGACGGACAGGGGGTGTTAAAGAGACCCAGTACTTC; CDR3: CASRRTGGVKETQYF
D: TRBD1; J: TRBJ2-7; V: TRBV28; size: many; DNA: TGTGCCAGCAGACCCGGGACAGGGGTGGACTACGAGCAGTACTTC; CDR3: CASRPGTGVDYEQYF
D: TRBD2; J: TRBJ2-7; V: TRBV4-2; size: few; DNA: TGTGCCAGCAGCCAAGAAGCGGGACTTCTAGTCTACGAGCAGTACTTC; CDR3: CASSQEAGLLVYEQYF
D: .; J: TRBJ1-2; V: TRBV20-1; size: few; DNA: TGCAGTGCCCCGTCAGGGGTCGGCTATGGCTACACCTTC; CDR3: CSAPSGVGYGYTF
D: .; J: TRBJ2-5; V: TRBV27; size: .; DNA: TGTGCCAGCAGTTTTAGCGGAGAGACCCAGTACTTC; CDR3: CASSFSGETQYF
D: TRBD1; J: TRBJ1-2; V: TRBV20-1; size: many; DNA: TGCAGTGCTGGTGGGACAGCAGCTAACTATGGCTACACCTTC; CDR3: CSAGGTAANYGYTF
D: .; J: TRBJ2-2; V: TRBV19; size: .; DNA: TGTGCCAGTACAGACAGTCGACCCGGGGAGCTGTTTTTT; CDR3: CASTDSRPGELFF
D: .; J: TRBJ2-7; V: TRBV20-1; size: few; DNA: TGCAGTGCAGGGGGTTCTAGGTCGTACGAGCAGTACTTC; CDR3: CSAGGSRSYEQYF
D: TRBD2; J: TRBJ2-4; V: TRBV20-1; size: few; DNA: TGCAGTGCTACCCAGCGGGAGGTAAACATTCAGTACTTC; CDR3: CSATQREVNIQYF
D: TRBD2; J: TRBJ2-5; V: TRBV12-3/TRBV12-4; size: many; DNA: TGTGCCAGCAGTTTTGAGGGAGATACACGGCTAGCGGGAGTTGAGACCCAGTACTTC; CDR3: CASSFEGDTRLAGVETQYF
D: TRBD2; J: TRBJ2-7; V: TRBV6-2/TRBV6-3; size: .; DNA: TGTGCCAGCAGTTACTCGGGACTAGCGGTTTCCTACGAGCAGTACTTC; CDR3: CASSYSGLAVSYEQYF
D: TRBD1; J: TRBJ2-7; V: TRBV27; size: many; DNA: TGTGCCAGCAGCCCAGGACAGGAAGCTTACGAGCAGTACTTC; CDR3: CASSPGQEAYEQYF
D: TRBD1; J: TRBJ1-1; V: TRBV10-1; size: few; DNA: TGCGCCAGCAGTGACCGGACAGGGTTGAACACTGAAGCTTTCTTT; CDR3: CASSDRTGLNTEAFF
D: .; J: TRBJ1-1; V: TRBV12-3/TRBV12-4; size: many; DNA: TGTGCCAGCAGTCCAGGGTACAGCACTGAAGCTTTCTTT; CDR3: CASSPGYSTEAFF
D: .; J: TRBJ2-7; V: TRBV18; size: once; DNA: TGTGCCAGCTCACCACCGGATCTCTTGGGACATGAGCAGTACTTC; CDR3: CASSPPDLLGHEQYF
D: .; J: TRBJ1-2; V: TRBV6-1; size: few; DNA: TGTGCCAGCAGGGGCGGGGTTTCGTACTATGGCTACACCTTC; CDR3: CASRGGVSYYGYTF
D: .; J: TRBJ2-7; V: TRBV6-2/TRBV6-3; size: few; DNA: TGTGCCAGCAGTTACTCGATTGGAATTGCTTTTTACGAGCAGTACTTC; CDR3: CASSYSIGIAFYEQYF
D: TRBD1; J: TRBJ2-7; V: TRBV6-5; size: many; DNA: TGTGCCAGCAGTTATGGGACAGGGGTTTCCTACGAGCAGTACTTC; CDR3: CASSYGTGVSYEQYF
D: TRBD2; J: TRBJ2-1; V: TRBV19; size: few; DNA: TGTGCCAGTAGTATAGATCACTGGCGGGAGAGTTACAATGAGCAGTTCTTC; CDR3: CASSIDHWRESYNEQFF
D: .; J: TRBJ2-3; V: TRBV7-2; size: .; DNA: TGTGCCAGCAGCGTAGATTCACCAGCAGATACGCAGTATTTT; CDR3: CASSVDSPADTQYF
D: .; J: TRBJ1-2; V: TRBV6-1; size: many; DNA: TGTGCCAGCAGTGATTCAGGACAGCTAGCTAACTATGGCTACACCTTC; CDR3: CASSDSGQLANYGYTF
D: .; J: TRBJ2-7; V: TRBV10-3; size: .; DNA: TGTGCCATCAGGCGGGACACCTTGAGGGAGCAGTACTTC; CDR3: CAIRRDTLREQYF
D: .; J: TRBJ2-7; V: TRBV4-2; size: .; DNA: TGTGCCAGCAGCCGCCGGGACTTAGGGGAGCAGTACTTC; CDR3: CASSRRDLGEQYF
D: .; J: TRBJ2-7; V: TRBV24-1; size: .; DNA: TGTGCCACCACTAGGGAGTCCTACGAGCAGTACTTC; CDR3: CATTRESYEQYF
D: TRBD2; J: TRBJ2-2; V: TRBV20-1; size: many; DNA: TGCAGTGCTAGCGGTGGACTAGCGACAAACACCGGGGAGCTGTTTTTT; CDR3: CSASGGLATNTGELFF
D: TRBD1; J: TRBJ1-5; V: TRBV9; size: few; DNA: TGTGCCAGGGCCGGGACAGGCGCAAGAAATCAGCCCCAGCATTTT; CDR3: CARAGTGARNQPQHF